The 23 T cell receptor beta chains reported below all come from one sample, sequenced in a study of metastatic and nonmetastatic thyroid tumors. Among the patients, none had received any treatment before thyroid surgery. TCRdb ran MiXCR on the PCR reads. The table shows under 75,000 clones, with 15% to 20% occurring only once. The sequencing input was blood. All receptors derive from a female donor with papillary thyroid cancer or a benign thyroid nodule (not recorded which). Some clones in this sample may be carry-over from other donors' samples.

This clone was seen just once. The chain is built from TRBV30 and TRBJ1-2; the D is unclear. The CDR3 is 10 residues long. V was trimmed by 3 bases and J by 8 bases, leaving 7 bases between them. Germline V gene data show CDR1 as GTSNPN and CDR2 as SVGIG (reference sequence). In DNA form, the CDR3 reads TGTGCCTGGAGAGGCCGAGGCTACACCTTC. This translates into CAWRGRGYTF. Complete variable domain (other parts from reference TRBV30 and TRBJ1-2): SQTIHQWPATLVQPVGSPLSLECTVEGTSNPNLYWYRQAAGRGLQLLFYSVGIGQISSEVPQNLSASRPQDRQFILSSKKLLLSDSGFYLCAWRGRGYTFGSGTRLTVV.

This clone was detected only a few times. One junction end does not reproduce the germline sequence, and a read error may be involved. The CDR3 sequence is CAISESLGAQGTQYF. CDR3 coding DNA: TGTGCCATCAGTGAGTCGCTGGGGGCCCAAGGGACCCAGTACTTC. The rearrangement uses TRBV10-3 and TRBJ2-5; a weak D match, TRBD1 (6 bases). The CDR3 is made up of 15 amino acids. Germline V gives CDR1 ENHRY, CDR2 SYGVKD.

This clone was counted ten times or more. This chain connects TRBV3-1 to TRBJ2-3; D possibly uses TRBD1 or TRBD2 (5 bases each). The CDR3 is 14 amino acids. Germline V lookup: CDR1 LGHDT, CDR2 YNNKEL (reference sequence). Trimming left V 3 bases short and J 0 bases short, with 7 bases between. The chain's CDR3 is CASSQGTSTDTQYF. The CDR3 DNA reads TGTGCCAGCAGCCAGGGGACGAGCACAGATACGCAGTATTTT.

This clone was counted many times. V is TRBV7-9 and J is TRBJ2-5; TRBD1 agrees at 7 bases. The V and J ends lost 5 bases and 4 bases, in that order; junction bases with no gene match: 7. CDR3 length: 14 residues. Germline values: CDR1 SEHNR, CDR2 FQNEAQ (reference sequence). The DNA of the CDR3 is TGTGCCAGCAGCAAAGGGACAGTGGGAGAGACCCAGTACTTC. It translates to CASSKGTVGETQYF.

The chain combines TRBV30 with TRBJ2-2; D is possibly TRBD1 or TRBD2 (6 bases each). The CDR3 runs to 12 residues. Trimming took 1 base from V and 7 from J, leaving 7 bases between them. Germline values: CDR1 GTSNPN, CDR2 SVGIG (reference sequence). In DNA form, the CDR3 reads TGTGCCTGGAGTGAGGGGGGCGGGGAGCTGTTTTTT. It translates to CAWSEGGGELFF.

In this sample, this clone turned up a few times. A much larger clone sits a single nucleotide away, making a read error possible. Within the sample, other DNA sequences also encode this same CDR3. CDR3 in DNA: TGCAGTGCTAGAGTAAAGCGCCACTACGAGCAGTACTTC. Protein: CSARVKRHYEQYF. This chain joins TRBV20-1 and TRBJ2-7; D is undetermined. The germline gives CDR1 DFQATT, CDR2 SNEGSKA (reference sequence). The CDR3 has 13 residues. Trimming took off 1 base at V and 3 bases at J, with 10 bases between the two ends.

J is TRBJ2-5 and V is TRBV20-1; perhaps TRBD2 as D (6 bases). Germline V lookup: CDR1 DFQATT, CDR2 SNEGSKA (reference sequence). CDR3 length: 14 residues. V was clipped by 0 bases and J by 8 bases, with 16 bases between them. CDR3 sequence (DNA): TGCAGTGCTAGAGAAACGGGGCGGGGTAAAACCCAGTACTTC. It codes for CSARETGRGKTQYF.

By share, this clone counts as medium-sized. The chain combines TRBV27 with TRBJ1-3; TRBD1 aligns across 8 bases. Trimming at V came to 3 bases and at J to 2 bases, leaving 3 bases not matched to a gene. Germline CDR1 reads MNHEY; CDR2 reads SMNVEV (reference sequence). CDR3 length equals 15 residues. The CDR3 is CASSLAGGAGNTIYF. CDR3 nucleotide sequence: TGTGCCAGCAGTTTGGCAGGGGGCGCTGGAAACACCATATATTTT.

This sequence joins TRBV11-2 and TRBJ2-7; 11 nucleotides agree with TRBD2. The CDR3 runs to 15 residues. The V segment lost 5 bases and the J segment 4 bases; nucleotides outside the gene matches: 7. Germline lookup yields CDR1 SGHAT and CDR2 FQNNGV. CDR3 DNA: TGTGCCAGCAGCCCAGCGGGACTAGCGGCTTACGAGCAGTACTTC. Protein product: CASSPAGLAAYEQYF.

This clone was observed many times. The chain carries TRBV5-1 and TRBJ2-2; 7 bases align to TRBD2. Per germline, CDR1 SGHRS and CDR2 YFSETQ. J was trimmed by 1 base and V by 3 bases; bases with no gene match: 6. The CDR3 runs 16 residues. CDR3 loop: CASSWNLAENTGELFF. CDR3 in DNA: TGCGCCAGCAGCTGGAACCTAGCGGAGAACACCGGGGAGCTGTTTTTT.

The table lists this clone with many counts. J is TRBJ2-7 and V is TRBV2, with 7 bases identical to TRBD2. CDR3 length equals 15 residues. The J segment lost 0 bases and the V segment lost 6 bases, leaving 8 bases of the junction unmatched. Germline CDR1 is SNHLY and CDR2 is FYNNEI. CDR3 sequence reads: CASSGRIESSYEQYF. The CDR3 DNA is TGTGCCAGCAGCGGGAGGATCGAAAGCTCCTACGAGCAGTACTTC.

This clone was detected many times. The chain employs TRBV28 and TRBJ2-3, with D unresolved. Trimming removed 4 bases from V and 3 bases from J, with 11 bases in between. Germline CDR1 MDHEN, CDR2 SYDVKM. The CDR3 length is 14 residues. The chain's CDR3 is CASSSRHPTDTQYF. The DNA of the CDR3 is TGTGCCAGCAGTTCTCGCCATCCAACAGATACGCAGTATTTT.

This clone was seen ten or more times. This chain connects TRBV20-1 to TRBJ2-5; 7 bases fit TRBD2. CDR1 and CDR2 (germline): DFQATT, SNEGSKA (reference sequence). V trimming: 5 bases; J trimming: 5 bases; junction bases outside the gene matches: 5. This CDR3 is 12 amino acids long. CDR3 region: CSAHTSAETQYF. The CDR3 nucleotides read TGCAGTGCTCACACTAGCGCGGAGACCCAGTACTTC.

Many counts were recorded for this clone. The chain couples TRBV7-8 to TRBJ1-1; D remains ambiguous. CDR3 length: 13 amino acids. The V end was cut by 6 bases, the J end by 0 bases, with 8 bases between. CDR1 SGHVS and CDR2 FQNEAQ come from the germline V gene. The CDR3 coding sequence is TGTGCCAGCAGACCACAAATGAACACTGAAGCTTTCTTT. Encoded protein: CASRPQMNTEAFF.

This clone appeared a single time. CDR3 bases: TGCGCCAGCAGCTTTTTCGGACAGGGACGGGCCGGGGAGCTGTTTTTT. This sequence encodes CASSFFGQGRAGELFF. The gene calls are TRBV5-1 and TRBJ2-2; the match to TRBD1 covers 8 bases. This CDR3 region has 16 residues. The V gene end was trimmed by 2 bases and the J gene end by 6 bases; junction bases not matched to a gene: 9. Germline V gene lookup returns CDR1 SGHRS and CDR2 YFSETQ.

This clone was recorded many times. CDR3 sequence reads: CASNLRVTGELFF. As DNA, the CDR3 is TGTGCCAGCAACCTCAGGGTCACCGGGGAGCTGTTTTTT. V usage is TRBV6-2 or TRBV6-3 and J usage is TRBJ2-2; D is possibly TRBD1 (5 bases). In germline, CDR1 is MNHEY, CDR2 SVGEGT. V dropped 7 bases and J dropped 4 bases, with 10 bases sitting between them. The CDR3 consists of 13 residues.

This clone was detected a few times. The CDR3 here is CASSYRNEQFF. CDR3 in DNA: TGTGCCAGCAGTTACAGGAATGAGCAGTTCTTC. This sequence joins TRBV12-3 or TRBV12-4 and TRBJ2-1, with a tentative D call TRBD1 (5 bases). The CDR3 runs 11 residues. The V end lost 4 bases, the J end lost 7 bases, and 5 bases lay between the germline ends.

This clone has more than one count but fewer than ten. The CDR3 loop is CASSNPLLSSYEQYF. CDR3 sequence (DNA): TGTGCCAGCAGCAATCCTCTCCTCTCCTCCTACGAGCAGTACTTC. The V and J genes are TRBV11-3 and TRBJ2-7; D gene ambiguous. This CDR3 has 15 amino acids. Germline CDR1 and CDR2: SGHNT and YENEEA. V was pared by 5 bases and J by 0 bases, with 14 bases between.

This clone showed up many times. The chain employs TRBV9 and TRBJ2-5, with D tentatively TRBD2 (6 bases). Trimming removed 2 bases at V and 4 bases at J, with 6 bases between. Germline assignment: CDR1 SGDLS and CDR2 YYNGEE. CDR3 length: 12 residues. The CDR3 sequence: CASSVGGETQYF. CDR3 sequence (DNA): TGTGCCAGCAGCGTGGGGGGAGAGACCCAGTACTTC.

This clone showed up many times. This chain connects TRBV28 to TRBJ2-7; D could derive from TRBD1 or TRBD2 (5 bases each). Germline V gives CDR1 MDHEN, CDR2 SYDVKM. The V and J ends lost 6 bases and 0 bases respectively, with 15 bases between them. This CDR3 comprises 15 residues. CDR3 region: CASRGRGFSSYEQYF. The DNA of the CDR3 is TGTGCCAGCAGGGGCCGGGGCTTTAGCTCCTACGAGCAGTACTTC.

The chain combines TRBV19 with TRBJ2-2, with 9 bases aligning to TRBD1. Germline CDR1 reads LNHDA; CDR2 reads SQIVND (reference sequence). Trimming removed 5 bases from V and 5 bases from J; junction bases left unmatched: 6. The CDR3 runs to 15 residues. The CDR3 region is CASSPSTGGTGELFF. The CDR3 nucleotides read TGTGCCAGTAGTCCGTCGACAGGGGGAACCGGGGAGCTGTTTTTT.

At least ten counts were recorded for this clone. V gene TRBV24-1 combines with J gene TRBJ2-5, with 8 bases aligning to TRBD2. The CDR3 length is 16 residues. The V gene's germline CDR1 is KGHDR and CDR2 SFDVKD. V gave up 6 bases and J gave up 2 bases; unmatched junction bases: 10. CDR3 coding DNA: TGTGCCACCAGTAAAGCGGGGGTCGCGGTACAAGAGACCCAGTACTTC. Translation gives CATSKAGVAVQETQYF.

V gene TRBV28 combines with J gene TRBJ1-1; 7 nucleotides align to TRBD1. V gave up 2 bases and J gave up 3 bases; unmatched junction bases: 15. The CDR3 loop spans 18 amino acids. Germline V gene sequence: CDR1 MDHEN, CDR2 SYDVKM. CDR3 amino acids: CASSLEGRGYLGYTEAFF. The CDR3 DNA sequence: TGTGCCAGCAGTTTAGAGGGCAGGGGGTATTTGGGGTACACTGAAGCTTTCTTT.